This T cell receptor (beta chain) emerged from a study of shared clonotypes between healthy human individuals. Profiling relied on immunoSEQ multiplex PCR, and the TCRdb table lists in-frame clones only, not all of them. The data contain hundreds of thousands of clones, 73% of them seen just once; the ten biggest clones take up about 9.4%. This CDR3 region has 13 residues. The V end was cut by 1 base, the J end by 3 bases, with 7 bases between. Looked up from germline, CDR1 is SGHRS and CDR2 is YFSETQ. The chain employs TRBV5-1 and TRBJ1-1, with unresolved D. This sequence was found in a man aged 25-40 years in good health. Sample: memory CD4+ T cells sorted from blood. Stated subset: CD45RA-negative fraction. The CDR3 reads CASSLWGDTEAFF. CDR3 DNA: TGCGCCAGCAGCTTGTGGGGAGACACTGAAGCTTTCTTT. Full variable domain (missing parts from reference TRBV5-1 and TRBJ1-1): KAGVTQTPRYLIKTRGQQVTLSCSPISGHRSVSWYQQTPGQGLQFLFEYFSETQRNKGNFPGRFSGRQFSNSRSEMNVSTLELGDSALYLCASSLWGDTEAFFGQGTRLTVV.